This TCR beta chain is from a study of cytomegalovirus exposure and HLA in healthy donors. On this clone: Its matching antigen is unknown.

General study findings and limits: Sequence variants that were highly shared formed a cluster that was likely a sequencing artifact. Later work found that TCR association rates differed between HLA loci; DRB1 had the most and HLA-C the fewest.

Everyone who donated was a healthy bone marrow donor. The germline gives CDR1 SGDLS, CDR2 YYNGEE. This CDR3 is 15 amino acids long. Between the trimmed V and J ends, which lost 3 bases and 7 bases, there was a span of 14 bases. Primers for the PCR totalled 60 Vbeta and 13 Jbeta. As originally analysed: Among the unique TCR beta chains that a later analysis counted, about 81 million in all, 10 million to 11 million were shared. Profiling relied on immunoSEQ multiplex PCR, and the TCRdb table lists in-frame clones only, not all of them. Clone size and the V and J calls come from that table; the DNA yielded D and trimming. The sample has fewer than 70,000 clones, roughly 74% seen once; the top ten hold approximately 10%.

The sample was PBMCs. The sequence was collected from a woman aged 55-70 years in good health and CMV-seropositive. The rearrangement uses TRBV9 and TRBJ1-6; the D is unclear. For the CDR3, the DNA is TGTGCCAGCAGCGCACAGTTGGCTGGGAATTCACCCCTCCACTTT. Residues: CASSAQLAGNSPLHF.